A selection of T cell receptor beta chains follows, all from one sample in a study of CD8 T cells in Susac syndrome. Via MiXCR, TCRdb re-called the immunoSEQ multiplex PCR reads, giving one row per CDR3 protein. The repertoire holds some 130,000 distinct CDR3 sequences, approximately 95% seen once, with roughly 0.2% in the top ten. Sequenced material: CD8+ T cells from PBMCs. The source of these receptors is a human donor with Susac syndrome. CDR3s include the opening cysteine and the closing phenylalanine or tryptophan. The D gene is left open where the match is weak. Clone size is not always given. Where it is, it says once, few, many or a class for expanded clones.

V gene	D gene	clone size	J gene	CDR3 protein	CDR3 DNA
TRBV12-3/TRBV12-4	TRBD1	NA	TRBJ2-5	CASRETDRGRETQYF	TGTGCCAGCAGAGAGACGGACAGGGGGCGTGAGACCCAGTACTTC
TRBV29-1	TRBD1	NA	TRBJ1-4	CSVLGQGDEKLFF	TGCAGCGTCCTCGGTCAGGGGGATGAAAAACTGTTTTTT
TRBV9	TRBD2	NA	TRBJ2-7	CASRGGTSNEQYF	TGTGCCAGCAGAGGAGGGACTAGTAACGAGCAGTACTTC
TRBV11-2	TRBD1	NA	TRBJ2-7	CASSSGQGDYEQYF	TGTGCCAGCAGCTCAGGACAGGGGGACTACGAGCAGTACTTC
TRBV20-1	NA	NA	TRBJ2-1	CSPYGVRTIGEQFF	TGCAGTCCCTATGGGGTACGGACAATAGGTGAGCAGTTCTTC
TRBV11-2	TRBD2	NA	TRBJ2-2	CASSFGGGPAGELFF	TGTGCCAGCAGCTTTGGGGGAGGGCCGGCCGGGGAGCTGTTTTTT
TRBV27	NA	NA	TRBJ2-7	CASSFGGTSYEQYF	TGTGCCAGCAGTTTCGGGGGAACCTCCTACGAGCAGTACTTC
TRBV20-1	NA	NA	TRBJ2-2	CSAPSPPGELFF	TGCAGTGCCCCCAGTCCCCCCGGGGAGCTGTTTTTT
TRBV9	TRBD2	NA	TRBJ2-1	CASSSLAVPGTSRYNEQFF	TGTGCCAGCAGCAGCTTGGCTGTTCCGGGGACTAGCAGATACAATGAGCAGTTCTTC
TRBV29-1	NA	NA	TRBJ2-1	CSVEGQNNEQFF	TGCAGCGTTGAAGGACAGAACAATGAGCAGTTCTTC
TRBV4-2	NA	NA	TRBJ2-7	CASSQVITVSYEQYF	TGTGCCAGCAGCCAAGTTATCACCGTAAGCTACGAGCAGTACTTC
TRBV11-3	NA	NA	TRBJ1-1	CASSPWAGEEGTEAFF	TGTGCCAGCAGCCCCTGGGCCGGGGAGGAGGGCACTGAAGCTTTCTTT
TRBV21-1	NA	NA	TRBJ1-5	CASSKRGVCRNQPQHF	TGTGCCAGCAGCAAACGTGGGGTGTGTCGCAATCAGCCCCAGCATTTT
TRBV20-1	TRBD2	NA	TRBJ2-7	CSAEGLAGGPVYEQYF	TGCAGTGCTGAGGGACTAGCGGGAGGGCCGGTTTACGAGCAGTACTTC
TRBV10-3	NA	once	TRBJ1-1	CAISESGDPNTEAFF	TGTGCCATCAGTGAGTCGGGGGACCCGAACACTGAAGCTTTCTTT
TRBV20-1	NA	NA	TRBJ1-1	CSAAGQTNEAFF	TGCAGTGCTGCCGGACAGACTAATGAAGCTTTCTTT
TRBV20-1	TRBD2	NA	TRBJ2-1	CSARDLELADSSYNEQFF	TGCAGTGCTAGAGATCTCGAACTAGCGGACAGCTCCTACAATGAGCAGTTCTTC
TRBV5-4	TRBD2	once	TRBJ2-6	CASSLPTSGNGANVLTF	TGTGCCAGCAGCTTGCCGACTAGCGGAAATGGGGCCAACGTCCTGACTTTC
TRBV6-1	TRBD2	NA	TRBJ2-1	CASSSYEGLADNEQFF	TGTGCCAGCTCTTCGTACGAGGGACTAGCGGACAATGAGCAGTTCTTC
TRBV7-9	TRBD1	NA	TRBJ1-1	CASSTPGQGKGSMNTEAFF	TGTGCCAGCAGCACACCGGGACAGGGAAAGGGCAGCATGAACACTGAAGCTTTCTTT
TRBV27	NA	NA	TRBJ2-7	CASSLRGGPYEQYF	TGTGCCAGCAGCCTACGTGGTGGGCCCTACGAGCAGTACTTC
TRBV29-1	TRBD1	NA	TRBJ1-1	CSVDGTDLLNTEAFF	TGCAGCGTAGACGGGACAGATCTATTGAACACTGAAGCTTTCTTT
TRBV20-1	TRBD2	NA	TRBJ2-7	CSARVAVAGFYEQYF	TGCAGTGCTAGAGTCGCTGTAGCGGGATTCTACGAGCAGTACTTC
TRBV6-5	NA	NA	TRBJ1-1	CASSRLESYGAFF	TGTGCCAGCAGCCGACTCGAGTCCTACGGCGCTTTCTTT
TRBV6-6	NA	NA	TRBJ2-2	CASSYSSPSVTGELFF	TGTGCCAGCAGTTACTCTTCTCCCTCTGTCACCGGGGAGCTGTTTTTT
TRBV3-1	TRBD2	NA	TRBJ2-7	CASSQDSILTSVNYEQYF	TGTGCCAGCAGCCAAGATTCTATTCTGACTAGCGTAAACTACGAGCAGTACTTC
TRBV7-2	TRBD1	NA	TRBJ2-7	CASSLLRTGAYEQYF	TGTGCCAGCAGCTTATTGAGGACAGGAGCCTACGAGCAGTACTTC
TRBV24-1	TRBD1	NA	TRBJ2-7	CATSDPGQGPEQYF	TGTGCCACCAGTGATCCCGGACAGGGCCCCGAGCAGTACTTC
TRBV10-3	NA	NA	TRBJ2-4	CAISDFFLLAKNIQYF	TGTGCCATCAGTGATTTCTTCCTACTAGCCAAAAACATTCAGTACTTC
TRBV5-4	TRBD2	NA	TRBJ2-7	CASSDGLVSYEQYF	TGTGCCAGCAGTGATGGACTAGTGTCCTACGAGCAGTACTTC
TRBV5-6	NA	NA	TRBJ2-7	CASSLPGATPYEQYF	TGTGCCAGCAGCCTCCCGGGGGCAACACCCTACGAGCAGTACTTC
TRBV27	NA	NA	TRBJ1-1	CASSLSSMNTEAFF	TGTGCCAGCAGTTTATCGTCCATGAACACTGAAGCTTTCTTT
TRBV29-1	NA	NA	TRBJ2-7	CSVERLDIGTDAYEQYF	TGCAGCGTTGAGAGGTTGGATATCGGGACCGACGCCTACGAGCAGTACTTC
TRBV12-3/TRBV12-4	NA	NA	TRBJ2-1	CASSLTGGQFF	TGTGCCAGCAGTTTAACCGGGGGTCAGTTCTTC
TRBV6-5	NA	NA	TRBJ2-2	CASWQGVGELFF	TGTGCCAGCTGGCAGGGCGTCGGGGAGCTGTTTTTT
TRBV29-1	TRBD2	NA	TRBJ2-7	CSVGTSALGSYEQYF	TGCAGCGTCGGGACTAGCGCCCTGGGCTCCTACGAGCAGTACTTC